This TCR beta chain was found in a study of CD8 T cells in Susac syndrome. Study as a whole: Of the sequenced Susac syndrome patients, six had active disease and fewer than ten were in remission.

Negative isolation was used for CD8+ and CD4+ T cells and FACS enrichment for TEMRA cells. With random hexamers, roughly 0.5 to 1 ug RNA was reverse transcribed. TCRdb reanalysed the immunoSEQ multiplex PCR reads using MiXCR and keeps one entry per CDR3 protein. The table has around 150,000 distinct CDR3 sequences, nearly 97% seen once. The CDR3 covers 16 residues. Germline V gives CDR1 SGHKS, CDR2 YYEKEE (reference sequence). Trimming stripped 0 bases from V and 7 bases from J, with 14 bases between. The sequenced material came from CD4+ T cells from PBMCs. The V call is TRBV5-5, the J call TRBJ1-6; D uncertain. The receptor's source is a human donor with Susac syndrome. CDR3 DNA: TGTGCCAGCAGCTTGGGGCCCGAGCCTTCGAATTCACCCCTCCACTTT. Amino acid sequence: CASSLGPEPSNSPLHF. The full variable domain, completed using reference TRBV5-5 and TRBJ1-6, is DAGVTQSPTHLIKTRGQQVTLRCSPISGHKSVSWYQQVLGQGPQFIFQYYEKEERGRGNFPDRFSARQFPNYSSELNVNALLLGDSALYLCASSLGPEPSNSPLHFGNGTRLTVT.